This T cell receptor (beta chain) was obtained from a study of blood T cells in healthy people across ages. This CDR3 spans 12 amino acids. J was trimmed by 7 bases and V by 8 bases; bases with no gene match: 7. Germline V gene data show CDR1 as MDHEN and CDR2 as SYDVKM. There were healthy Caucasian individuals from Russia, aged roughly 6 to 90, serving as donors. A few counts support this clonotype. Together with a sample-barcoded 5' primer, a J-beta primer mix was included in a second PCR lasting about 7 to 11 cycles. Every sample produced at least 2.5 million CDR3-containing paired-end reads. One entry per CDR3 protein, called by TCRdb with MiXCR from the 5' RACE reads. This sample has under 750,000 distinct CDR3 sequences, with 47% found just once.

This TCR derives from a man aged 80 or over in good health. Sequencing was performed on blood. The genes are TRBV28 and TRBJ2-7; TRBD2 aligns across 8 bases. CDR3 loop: CASSGGGREQYF. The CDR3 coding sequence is TGTGCCAGCTCCGGGGGGGGGAGGGAGCAGTACTTC.